One and the same sample provided the 8 T cell receptor beta chains below, sequenced in a study of blood T cell repertoires in COVID-19. TCRdb's table, derived via immunoSEQ multiplex PCR, lists solely in-frame clones and lacks some. The sample shows under 250,000 clones, around 81% of them seen only once. The sample was peripheral blood. The receptors were sampled from a woman aged 25 to 39 who had recovered from COVID-19.

The CDR3 spells CASSRDREVSQPQHF. For the CDR3, the DNA is TGTGCCAGCTCACGCGACAGGGAGGTGAGTCAGCCCCAGCATTTT. The chain combines TRBV18 with TRBJ1-5; 7 bases are a match to TRBD1. The germline V gene encodes CDR1 KGHSH and CDR2 LQKENI. After removal of 4 bases from V and 6 bases from J, the junction contained 9 bases not matched to a gene. The length of the CDR3 is 15 residues.

This clone was observed a few times. V gene TRBV7-3 combines with J gene TRBJ2-7; 12 nucleotides agree with TRBD2. Germline-derived CDR1 and CDR2 are SGHTA and FQGTGA. The CDR3 spans 15 residues. V shed 1 base, J shed 6 bases, and the junction held 4 bases outside the gene matches. The CDR3 sequence is CASSLRLAGVGEQYF. CDR3 bases: TGTGCCAGCAGCTTAAGACTAGCGGGAGTGGGCGAGCAGTACTTC.

The chain employs TRBV5-1 and TRBJ2-3, with 8 bases that match TRBD1. This CDR3 has 15 residues. The V segment lost 6 bases and the J segment 2 bases; nucleotides outside the gene matches: 8. Germline loops: CDR1 SGHRS, CDR2 YFSETQ. CDR3 DNA: TGCGCCAGCACTGACCTGGACAGGGACACAGATACGCAGTATTTT. It specifies CASTDLDRDTDTQYF. Together with reference TRBV5-1 and TRBJ2-3, the CDR3 gives the full variable domain: KAGVTQTPRYLIKTRGQQVTLSCSPISGHRSVSWYQQTPGQGLQFLFEYFSETQRNKGNFPGRFSGRQFSNSRSEMNVSTLELGDSALYLCASTDLDRDTDTQYFGPGTRLTVL.

The gene calls are TRBV5-1 and TRBJ2-3, with TRBD2 matching 13 bases. In germline, CDR1 is SGHRS, CDR2 YFSETQ. This CDR3 has 16 residues. V lost 4 bases to trimming and J lost 3 bases; unmatched junction nucleotides: 5. The CDR3 bases are TGCGCCAGCAGCCGCTCGACTAGCGGGAGGACAGATACGCAGTATTTT. Amino acid sequence: CASSRSTSGRTDTQYF.

This sequence joins TRBV7-3 and TRBJ2-2; 8 bases align to TRBD2. The CDR3 is 15 residues long. Germline CDR1 is SGHTA and CDR2 is FQGTGA. V lost 6 bases, J lost 4 bases, and 7 bases stayed unmatched. The CDR3 bases are TGTGCCAGCAGTCTTAGCGGGATTAGCACCGGGGAGCTGTTTTTT. Residues: CASSLSGISTGELFF.

Concerning this clone itself: This CDR3 is also generated by other DNA sequences in the sample. The V and J genes are TRBV9 and TRBJ2-2; tentatively, D is TRBD2 (6 bases). The germline CDR1 and CDR2 sequences are SGDLS and YYNGEE. The V and J ends lost 0 bases and 5 bases respectively, with 14 bases between them. The CDR3 runs to 16 residues. The CDR3 is CASSVASGAGTGELFF. In DNA form, the CDR3 reads TGTGCCAGCAGCGTAGCTAGTGGGGCGGGAACCGGGGAGCTGTTTTTT.

The chain links TRBV6-5 to TRBJ2-1, with D possibly TRBD2 on 5 matching bases. There are 14 residues in the CDR3. V lost 2 bases and J lost 9, with 14 bases in between. Germline CDR1 and CDR2: MNHEY and SVGAGI. The CDR3 spells CASSYAASRGEQFF. For the CDR3, the DNA is TGTGCCAGCAGTTACGCCGCTAGCCGGGGTGAGCAGTTCTTC.

The chain links TRBV6-5 to TRBJ2-5; 7 positions agree with TRBD2. Germline V gene lookup returns CDR1 MNHEY and CDR2 SVGAGI. J was trimmed by 4 bases and V by 8 bases; bases with no gene match: 10. The length of the CDR3 is 14 residues. The CDR3 DNA follows: TGTGCCAGCTTGATGGGAGGGCCCTTAGAGACCCAGTACTTC. Its translation is CASLMGGPLETQYF.